This T cell receptor (beta chain) originates from a study of blood T cell repertoires in COVID-19. Study background: COVID-19 samples from acute and convalescent phases originated in the United States, Italy and Spain. Sources were T cells, B-cell-depleted T cells, or PBMCs; the material itself was cDNA or gDNA.

The CDR3 spans 17 residues. The junction had 7 bases not matched to a gene; V was cut back by 0 bases and J by 4 bases. The V gene's germline CDR1 is SGDLS and CDR2 YYNGEE. Using immunoSEQ multiplex PCR, the repertoire was profiled, and TCRdb retains in-frame clones only, with some absent. The repertoire holds 150,000 to 200,000 clones, with roughly 86% as singletons. This receptor was identified in an elderly woman in a cohort sampled during active or convalescent COVID-19. The sample consisted of peripheral blood. This rearrangement joins TRBV9 to TRBJ1-1, with TRBD1 identical over 12 bases. CDR3 DNA sequence: TGTGCCAGCAGCGTAGAGGGGACAGGGGGCGTGGGCACTGAAGCTTTCTTT. Encoded protein: CASSVEGTGGVGTEAFF.